This TCR beta chain derives from a study of blood T cell repertoires in COVID-19 (dated by TCRdb to about 2020). Regarding the complete study: Samples covering the acute and convalescent phases of COVID-19 were provided by collaborators in the United States, Italy and Spain. The repertoires were made available in a free public database intended to serve as a resource for research on the immune response to SARS-CoV-2. Deeply sampled blood TCRbeta repertoires from subjects exposed to, actively infected with, or recovered from COVID-19 were included in the dataset. The samples were drawn from the first 160 participants of the ongoing ImmuneRACE study and from 950 to 1,500 subjects provided by 6 global collaborators. Sample metadata almost always included a de-identified subject ID, COVID-19 status, age in years and sex. Where available, HLA class I and class II types were taken from metadata supplied by the sample provider and were not determined by assay-based typing. The prospective study material was composed of cDNA or gDNA derived from T cells, B-cell-depleted T cells, or PBMCs. Summary of the overall study and its limitations: Clinical and demographic metadata were provided uncurated, with the amount varying by source and participant.

Note on this clone: The clone's antigen remains unknown. No clone much larger than this one lies a single base away; base qualities are absent.

Collaborating institutions collected whole blood in K2EDTA tubes following their own protocols. For TCRbeta analysis, collaborators shipped samples as frozen whole blood, isolated PBMCs, or DNA extracted from either of those sample types. TCRbeta CDR3 regions were amplified from genomic DNA by means of the immunoSEQ Assay, a bias-controlled multiplex PCR. In the paper's pipeline: The number of nucleated cells in each sample was estimated by amplification of reference gene primers within the assay. Sequence reads were collapsed and filtered to measure the absolute abundance of every unique TCRbeta CDR3 rearrangement. For each sample, productive Simpson clonality was calculated as the square root of Simpson's diversity index across productive rearrangements. TCRdb obtained this table from immuneACCESS and retained in-frame rearrangements with V and J assigned. These tables miss some clones; where compared with another copy, unresolved V genes account for less than half of the shortfall, and the remainder is unexplained. Clonal size and the V and J genes are those of that table, whereas D and trimming came from the DNA. Here the sample has more than 250,000 clones; around 83% occur a single time. Clones ranked in the top ten supply about 1.2% of the sample.

V has 4 bases trimmed and J has 4 bases trimmed; junction bases matching no gene number 8. The CDR3 runs 15 residues from the cysteine to the phenylalanine. Only the CDR3 DNA is retained, 45 bases long and in frame from the first base. CDR1 SGDLS and CDR2 YYNGEE were looked up in the germline V gene. The sample comprised peripheral blood. The rearrangement combines TRBV9 with TRBJ2-1, with 7 bases aligning to TRBD2. The clonotype comes from a woman aged 50 to 65 with acute or convalescent COVID-19. The CDR3 protein sequence reads: CASSLGGSGYNEQFF. The sequenced DNA is TGTGCCAGCAGCCTCGGGGGGAGTGGATACAATGAGCAGTTCTTC.